This T cell receptor (beta chain) stems from a study of cytomegalovirus exposure and HLA in healthy donors. Both 60 Vbeta primers and 13 Jbeta primers went into the PCR. Sequencing used immunoSEQ multiplex PCR; TCRdb keeps in-frame clones, though not all of them. The sample records about 130,000 clones, approximately 80% being singletons. The germline V and J ends were trimmed by 4 bases and 4 bases, with 10 bases remaining between them. This CDR3 is 14 amino acids long. In germline, CDR1 is LGHNA, CDR2 YSLEER. Sample: PBMCs. The chain employs TRBV4-3 and TRBJ2-2, with TRBD1 as a possible D gene (6 bases). This receptor was identified in a man between 50 and 59 years old in good health and CMV-seronegative. This CDR3 reads CASSLRQATGELFF. CDR3 bases: TGCGCCAGCAGCCTCCGACAGGCCACCGGGGAGCTGTTTTTT.